Listed here are 17 T cell receptor beta chains from one sample, sequenced in a study of technical replicates of blood from a handful of donors (TCRdb year 2017). The library was produced with the immunoSEQ multiplex PCR assay. Here the immuneACCESS table is served through TCRdb, limited to in-frame sequences with V and J called. Missing clones are a known gap in these copies; in checked studies unresolved V genes cover under half, and the rest lacks a known reason. The sample table shows approximately 59,000 clones, and approximately 86% are seen once. The ten largest make up roughly 5% of the sample. The material sequenced was PBMCs. The receptors here all came from a human donor in good health. Some clones in this sample may be carry-over from other donors' samples.

V and J are TRBV10-3 and TRBJ2-1, with 10 bases that match TRBD2. With V trimmed by 4 bases and J by 6 bases, 6 bases remained unmatched. CDR1 ENHRY and CDR2 SYGVKD come from the germline V gene. This CDR3 spans 15 amino acids. The CDR3 is CAISGGSGRTNEQFF. Written as DNA, the CDR3 is TGTGCCATCAGTGGAGGTAGCGGGAGGACCAATGAGCAGTTCTTC.

This chain links TRBV6-5 with TRBJ1-2; weak D call: TRBD1 (5 bases). The germline V and J ends were trimmed by 8 bases and 4 bases, with 14 bases remaining between them. This CDR3 has 13 amino acids. Germline CDR1 is MNHEY and CDR2 is SVGAGI. The CDR3 bases are TGTGCCAGCGCCCCCCCTCAGGGCTATGGCTACACCTTC. This encodes CASAPPQGYGYTF.

The genes are TRBV5-1 and TRBJ2-5; D is unresolved. Germline V gene data show CDR1 as SGHRS and CDR2 as YFSETQ. The V gene lost 1 base and the J gene lost 4 bases, with 8 bases spanning the gap. This CDR3 has 13 residues. The CDR3 DNA reads as TGCGCCAGCAGCTTGCGCGGCAGAGAGACCCAGTACTTC. It yields the protein CASSLRGRETQYF.

V is TRBV5-5 and J is TRBJ2-4, with TRBD1 identical over 9 bases. The germline V gene encodes CDR1 SGHKS and CDR2 YYEKEE (reference sequence). The CDR3 spans 16 residues. J lost 2 bases, V lost 4 bases, and 7 bases had no gene match. The CDR3 reads CASSGPGTGSKNIQYF. The CDR3 DNA sequence: TGTGCCAGCAGCGGTCCCGGGACAGGGTCCAAAAACATTCAGTACTTC.

The rearrangement links TRBV2 to TRBJ1-5, with 7 bases lining up with TRBD1. The CDR3 loop spans 17 amino acids. Germline assignment: CDR1 SNHLY and CDR2 FYNNEI. V trimming: 6 bases; J trimming: 0 bases; junction bases outside the gene matches: 11. CDR3 in DNA: TGTGCCAGCAGGAGAGAGACAGGGACCTATAGCAATCAGCCCCAGCATTTT. It yields the protein CASRRETGTYSNQPQHF.

J is TRBJ2-3 and V is TRBV7-2; D is undetermined. V lost 5 bases and J 4 bases, leaving 7 bases between the germline ends. The CDR3 runs 12 residues. The germline V gene has CDR1 SGHTA and CDR2 FQGNSA. The CDR3 here is CASSPQSDTQYF. For the CDR3, the DNA is TGTGCCAGCAGCCCCCAGTCAGATACGCAGTATTTT.

This clone appeared once. This sequence joins TRBV30 and TRBJ2-4; D gene uncertain. This CDR3 comprises 14 residues. Between the trimmed V and J ends, which lost 2 bases and 3 bases, there was a span of 11 bases. Germline assignment: CDR1 GTSNPN and CDR2 SVGIG (reference sequence). The CDR3 sequence is CAWSLGVGKNIQYF. The CDR3 bases are TGTGCCTGGAGTCTCGGAGTGGGCAAAAACATTCAGTACTTC.

The chain has TRBV10-3 and TRBJ2-7; TRBD1 matches 10 bases. The germline CDR1 and CDR2 sequences are ENHRY and SYGVKD. V lost 10 bases to trimming and J lost 6 bases; unmatched junction nucleotides: 15. The CDR3 runs 15 residues. The CDR3 reads CATLGVGTGVTEQYF. For the CDR3, the DNA is TGTGCCACTCTAGGAGTAGGGACAGGGGTTACCGAGCAGTACTTC.

This chain links TRBV4-2 with TRBJ1-2; D is unresolved. The V end was cut by 0 bases, the J end by 4 bases, with 9 bases between. Germline CDR1 and CDR2: LGHNA and YNFKEQ. This CDR3 is 14 amino acids long. For the CDR3, the DNA is TGTGCCAGCAGCCAAGATGGGAGAGGCTATGGCTACACCTTC. Its protein is CASSQDGRGYGYTF.

V is TRBV29-1 and J is TRBJ1-3; TRBD1 matches at 9 bases. The V segment lost 6 bases and the J segment 9 bases; nucleotides outside the gene matches: 9. From germline, CDR1 is SQVTM and CDR2 ANQGSEA. This CDR3 contains 13 residues. This chain's CDR3 is CSVIDRGLSTIYF. The CDR3 region has the DNA TGCAGCGTGATAGACAGGGGGTTAAGCACCATATATTTT.

This chain joins TRBV4-3 and TRBJ1-2; D gene ambiguous. Trimming cost V 0 bases and J 4 bases, with 12 bases left between them. CDR1 is LGHNA, CDR2 YSLEER, per germline. CDR3 length: 15 amino acids. The CDR3 spells CASSQDVGNLYGYTF. The CDR3 DNA follows: TGCGCCAGCAGCCAAGACGTCGGGAACCTCTATGGCTACACCTTC.

The chain recombines TRBV4-2 with TRBJ1-2; weak D call: TRBD1 (6 bases). Looked up from germline, CDR1 is LGHNA and CDR2 is YNFKEQ. V was clipped by 5 bases and J by 2 bases, with 6 bases between them. The CDR3 extends over 12 amino acids. The CDR3 DNA reads TGTGCCAGCAGCGGGGGCAACTATGGCTACACCTTC. This codes for CASSGGNYGYTF.

The rearrangement links TRBV4-3 to TRBJ2-6; D is perhaps TRBD2 (6 bases). CDR3 size: 16 residues. Germline V lookup: CDR1 LGHNA, CDR2 YSLEER. The V end lost 0 bases, the J end lost 2 bases, and 8 bases lay between the germline ends. The chain's CDR3 is CASSQEEGTGANVLTF. In DNA form, the CDR3 reads TGCGCCAGCAGCCAAGAGGAGGGGACTGGGGCCAACGTCCTGACTTTC.

The genes are TRBV11-2 and TRBJ2-2, with D possibly being TRBD1 (5 bases). Trimming cost V 0 bases and J 8 bases, with 10 bases left between them. This CDR3 has 14 residues. CDR1 SGHAT and CDR2 FQNNGV come from the germline V gene. The CDR3, as DNA: TGTGCCAGCAGCTTAGAAGGGGTCAGGGGGGAGCTGTTTTTT. Translating it yields CASSLEGVRGELFF. The full variable domain, rest sourced from reference TRBV11-2 and TRBJ2-2, is EAGVAQSPRYKIIEKRQSVAFWCNPISGHATLYWYQQILGQGPKLLIQFQNNGVVDDSQLPKDRFSAERLKGVDSTLKIQPAKLEDSAVYLCASSLEGVRGELFFGEGSRLTVL.

The rearrangement links TRBV7-9 to TRBJ1-2, with 12 nucleotides matching TRBD1. V lost 5 bases to trimming and J lost 2 bases; unmatched junction nucleotides: 3. The length of the CDR3 is 15 residues. Per germline, CDR1 SEHNR and CDR2 FQNEAQ (reference sequence). In DNA, the CDR3 is TGTGCCAGCAGCCGAGGGACAGGGGGCAACTATGGCTACACCTTC. Translated: CASSRGTGGNYGYTF.

This chain uses TRBV5-6 with TRBJ2-2, with 7 nucleotides matching TRBD1. The CDR3 is 15 residues long. V gave up 7 bases and J gave up 6 bases; unmatched junction bases: 12. Looked up from germline, CDR1 is SGHDT and CDR2 is YYEEEE. CDR3 in amino acids: CASADREKWSGELFF. As DNA, the CDR3 is TGTGCCAGCGCCGACAGGGAAAAGTGGTCCGGGGAGCTGTTTTTT.

This sequence joins TRBV5-6 and TRBJ2-2; 8 bases line up with TRBD2. Germline CDR1 is SGHDT and CDR2 is YYEEEE. V was clipped by 5 bases and J by 4 bases; unmatched bases: 10. The CDR3 contains 16 residues. The CDR3 sequence: CASSRVREGPTGELFF. The CDR3 DNA follows: TGTGCCAGCAGTCGAGTACGGGAGGGCCCCACCGGGGAGCTGTTTTTT.